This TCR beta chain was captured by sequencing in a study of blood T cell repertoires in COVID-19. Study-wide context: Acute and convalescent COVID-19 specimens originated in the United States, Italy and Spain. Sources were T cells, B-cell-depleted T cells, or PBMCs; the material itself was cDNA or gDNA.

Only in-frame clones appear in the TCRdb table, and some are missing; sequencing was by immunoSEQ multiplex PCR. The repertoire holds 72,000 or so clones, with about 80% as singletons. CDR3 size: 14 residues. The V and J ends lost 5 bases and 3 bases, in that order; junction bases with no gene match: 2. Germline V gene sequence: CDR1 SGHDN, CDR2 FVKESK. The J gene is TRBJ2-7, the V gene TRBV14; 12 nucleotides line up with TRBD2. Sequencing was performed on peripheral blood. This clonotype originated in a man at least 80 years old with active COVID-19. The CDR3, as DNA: TGTGCCAGCAGCTGGACTAGCGGGATCTACGAGCAGTACTTC. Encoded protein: CASSWTSGIYEQYF. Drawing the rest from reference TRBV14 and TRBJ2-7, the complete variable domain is EAGVTQFPSHSVIEKGQTVTLRCDPISGHDNLYWYRRVMGKEIKFLLHFVKESKQDESGMPNNRFLAERTGGTYSTLKVQPAELEDSGVYFCASSWTSGIYEQYFGPGTRLTVT.